The source of this TCR beta chain is a study of cytomegalovirus exposure and HLA in healthy donors (dated by TCRdb to between 2016 and 2019). Concerning the study at large: In an earlier analysis of roughly 500 of the donors, about 270 Gb of sequence data and about 110 million unique TCR beta sequences from roughly 190 million T cells were reported. The study combined high-throughput TCR immunosequencing, statistical association of individual TCRs with disease status, and machine learning to predict cytomegalovirus infection status. About 5 DR-DQ haplotypes were handled as single units for association and clustering, since linkage in the cohort was strong. Every discovery cohort repertoire had been produced on one sequencing platform. The aim of the study was to test whether cataloging public T cell receptors could identify signatures of past pathogen exposure. On average, 235,054 unique TCR beta nucleotide sequences were sequenced per donor among 300 to 500 genotyped donors of the cohort, with about 17% of those sequences being non-productive. Of the 398 genotyped donors, 80% to 90% were placed in the genetic ancestry cluster associated with self-reported Caucasian donors. Donor age, sex, ethnicity and CMV serostatus were collected together with the repertoire data. Along with the roughly 710-subject first cohort, a separate validation cohort of 120 different subjects was used. A later analysis re-examined previously published TCR beta repertoires from around 670 donors and added high-resolution HLA genotyping to investigate patterns of TCR occurrence. Class I and class II HLA loci were covered by the typing at four-digit resolution. In the later analysis, no new phenotypic data were used to find candidate immune exposures; instead, reliance was placed on TCR beta sequences and their occurrence across donors. The study used immunosequencing to profile the T cell repertoires of 670 or so subjects and linked those repertoires to cytomegalovirus serostatus. The number of donors typed differed by locus, with roughly 629-640 for A, B, C, DRB1 and DQB1, 522 for DQA1, 600 to 610 for DPA1, and some 450 for DPB1. An early release that covered more than 550 HLA-typed donors contained about 300 gigabases of sequencing data and 70 million to 100 million unique TCR sequences. In a later genetic analysis, genome-wide SNP genotypes for about 55% of the roughly 700 donors were used, and that subset was treated as a discovery cohort. In an earlier analysis of roughly 580 of the donors, high-throughput TCR beta sequencing was used to judge whether each TCR beta V gene segment behaved as functional or pseudogenic.

Library creation used the immunoSEQ multiplex PCR assay. The multiplex PCR relied on a mix of 60 forward primers for TCR Vbeta segments and 13 reverse primers for TCR Jbeta segments. A multiplex PCR assay on genomic DNA amplified the CDR3 region of rearranged TCR beta genes. On the Illumina HiSeq System, the amplified TCR beta libraries were sequenced as 87-base-pair reads. Turning to the authors' computational methods: Across the 670 or so repertoires, a later analysis counted some 81 million unique TCR beta chains, 9 million to 14 million of which were shared by at least two donors. Raw reads were error-corrected and collapsed into unique sequences with a nearest-neighbor algorithm that merged closely related sequences to remove PCR and sequencing errors. CDR3 sequences were aligned to IMGT reference sequences to assign V, D and J gene segments. For a sequence to be retained, a match of at least six nucleotides to both a V gene segment and a J gene segment was required. A rearrangement counted as productive if the CDR3 had no stop codons and remained in frame with V and J, and every other rearrangement counted as non-productive. CDR3 was defined according to IMGT convention as the region running from the second conserved V-encoded cysteine to the conserved J-encoded phenylalanine. In an earlier analysis of 500 to 650 of the donors, sequences lacking an unambiguous match to a single V gene segment were excluded. In an earlier analysis of several hundred of the donors, V segments were called functional above 56.7% productive rearrangements and were called segregating when the between-donor standard deviation exceeded 5%. A statistical classification framework was developed to diagnose cytomegalovirus status using the catalog of TCR beta chain sequences. In a later analysis, V and J genes were assigned by comparing TCR nucleotide sequences against IMGT/GENE-DB human TR gene sequences. In a later analysis, CDR3 sequences and most-parsimonious VDJ recombination scenarios were assigned using the TCRdist pipeline. A later analysis defined each TCR beta chain by its CDR3 amino acid sequence plus V-gene family, and excluded reads lacking a unique V-gene family. In a later analysis, fewer than 650 highly shared, low-generation-probability nucleotide sequences were removed to address suspected cross-contamination and a sequencing artifact. A later analysis calculated a clonal expansion index for each public chain from normalized within-repertoire ranks of inferred template counts. In a later analysis, generation probabilities were computed with a VDJ recombination model fitted to out-of-frame rearrangements, and the resulting probabilities were checked against IGoR. A later analysis scored TCR-TCR, TCR-HLA and TCR-CMV co-occurrence with hypergeometric tests, applying a repertoire-size bias correction to TCR pairs. In a later analysis, false discovery rates were estimated by permuting HLA or CMV assignments 20 times. In a later analysis, co-occurring TCRs were grouped using DBSCAN, and TCRdist sequence similarity was added for clustering within HLA-allele-positive subsets. Repertoires with fewer than 30,000 or more than 120,000 public chains were left out of co-occurrence clustering, as were a handful of repertoires with anomalous nucleotide sharing. Held by TCRdb, this immuneACCESS table contains in-frame sequences only and omits some clones. Under half of the omission traces to an unresolved V gene where checked; the cause of the rest is unknown. V, J and clone size reflect that table, while D and trimming were determined from the DNA. Recorded for this sample are 85,000 to 100,000 clones; roughly four fifths of them occurred a single time. The top ten clonotypes cover 3% to 4% of the sample.

In total, 666 healthy bone marrow donors made up the cohort. At the time of sampling, all cohort members were nominally healthy, though unrecorded immune exposures were likely present. The donor was CMV seropositive and belonged to the group of 250 to 350 seropositive cohort members. Each donor provided a peripheral blood sample, and peripheral blood mononuclear cells were used for TCR beta sequencing. The Qiagen DNeasy Blood Extraction Kit was used to extract genomic DNA from the blood cell samples. Results and caveats for the whole study, not just this receptor: This cohort had only TCR beta chains sequenced, and the lack of alpha or paired-chain data limited which features could be detected. The only immune exposure information available for the cohort was CMV serostatus. A cluster of highly shared sequence variants was judged likely to represent a technical artifact of the sequencing pipeline. A further reported finding was that TCR beta sequences accurately predicted the HLA-A and HLA-B alleles for most subjects in the first cohort. In both the original and validation cohorts, the classifier was reported to diagnose cytomegalovirus status with high specificity and sensitivity. A total of 150 to 200 TCR beta chains were listed by the study as associated with cytomegalovirus. Compared with equally common non-associated chains, HLA-associated TCR beta chains in a later analysis were more clonally expanded and had lower generation probabilities. According to a later analysis, TCR association rates differed among HLA loci, with DRB1 alleles showing the most associated TCRs and HLA-C alleles showing the fewest. In vitro tests confirmed that a few of the cytomegalovirus-associated TCR beta chains recognize cytomegalovirus antigens. According to a later analysis, parvovirus B19, influenza, CMV and Epstein-Barr virus appeared linked to several top co-occurrence clusters. Because counts were too low, roughly 18 rarely observed V segments, including chromosome 9 orphons, were left out of the earlier analysis of a few hundred of the donors. According to a later genetic analysis, donors in an Asian-associated ancestry cluster had fewer N-insertions in productive TCRs than the roughly 660-donor mean. Broadly in line with IMGT annotations, most TCR beta V segments showed up in productive rearrangements about 87% or about 30% of the time in an earlier analysis of some 590 of the donors. Correlated functional status among segregating V segments might be attributable to linkage disequilibrium, but an unknown experimental factor could not be ruled out. In a later genetic analysis, a missense DCLRE1C variant was associated with V-gene and J-gene trimming of TCR beta chains, and the association was replicated in an independent cohort. When HLA alleles, especially DR and DQ, strongly co-occurred, attributing TCR associations to individual alleles was difficult. At a false discovery rate of 0.05, a later analysis linked around 17,000 TCR beta sequences to specific HLA alleles. In a later analysis, most CMV-associated TCR beta chains were found to appear HLA-restricted, with HLA associations seemingly driven largely by CMV exposure. The authors suggested that the approach could potentially be generalized to other disease states and immunological phenotypes. While some public TCRs were present in many individuals, most TCR sequences turned up only very rarely across donors. Because HLA typing was missing for some donors at each locus, association tests included only the typed subset. Sequencing depth was assumed to be roughly uniform across donors in the presence/absence analyses, though that assumption may not hold.

Concerning this clone itself: Its cognate antigen has yet to be identified. Base quality data are lacking; no much larger clone is found one base away.

Specimen: PBMCs. This TCR was sampled from a female donor in good health and CMV-seropositive.

The DNA sequence is as follows: TGTGCCAGCAGTGAAGAAGGGTGGGGACAGGGAAATTCACCCCTCCACTTT. The resulting protein is CASSEEGWGQGNSPLHF. Recombination joined TRBV6-1 with TRBJ1-6; TRBD1 agrees with 9 junctional bases. Reading from cysteine to phenylalanine, the CDR3 counts 17 amino acids. Kept here is only the CDR3 DNA, which spans 51 bases and is read in frame from base 1. Looking up the germline V gene yields CDR1 MNHNS and CDR2 SASEGT. The V end gives up 1 base and the J end 7 bases, leaving 8 bases in the junction not matched to a gene.